These 22 T cell receptor beta chains were all obtained from the same sample, sequenced in a study of T cells in Graves' hyperthyroidism and ophthalmopathy. Using RNA transcripts as the source, TCR beta CDR3 regions were amplified. First-round RT-PCR of the TCR CDR3 relied on the HTBI primer set. Each CDR3 protein is one row after TCRdb ran MiXCR on the multiplex PCR reads. This sample has about 300,000 distinct CDR3 sequences, with roughly 14% found just once. Sequencing was done on a sample of blood. The receptors were sampled from a woman aged 30 to 39 with Graves' hyperthyroidism that later progressed to Graves' ophthalmopathy.

This chain connects TRBV12-5 to TRBJ2-1, with 8 bases fitting TRBD1. The J segment lost 2 bases and the V segment lost 7 bases, leaving 10 bases of the junction unmatched. The CDR3 length is 16 residues. Germline values: CDR1 LGHNT, CDR2 FRNRAP. The CDR3 bases are TGTGCTAGTGCGAAGCAGGGGGCAGGCCCCTACAATGAGCAGTTCTTC. Translating gives CASAKQGAGPYNEQFF.

In this sample, this clonotype turned up many times. This chain links TRBV7-9 with TRBJ2-7; 7 nucleotides match TRBD1. The CDR3 contains 14 residues. V gave up 1 base and J gave up 4 bases; unmatched junction bases: 4. Germline V gene lookup returns CDR1 SEHNR and CDR2 FQNEAQ (reference sequence). DNA of the CDR3: TGTGCCAGCAGCTTAGAAACAGGGGTTTACGAGCAGTACTTC. Translating gives CASSLETGVYEQYF.

This clonotype was detected ten times or more. This chain joins TRBV10-3 and TRBJ2-7, with 16 positions matching TRBD2. The CDR3 totals 16 residues. J was trimmed by 5 bases and V by 6 bases; bases with no gene match: 7. Germline loops: CDR1 ENHRY, CDR2 SYGVKD. In DNA, the CDR3 is TGTGCCATCAGCGGGACTAGCGGGAGGGCCCTCCACGAGCAGTACTTC. Protein product: CAISGTSGRALHEQYF.

At least ten counts were recorded for this clonotype. J is TRBJ2-7 and V is TRBV6-5; D is perhaps TRBD1 or TRBD2 (5 bases each). Trimming left V 2 bases short and J 0 bases short, with 8 bases between. CDR1 and CDR2 from the germline V gene are MNHEY and SVGAGI. The CDR3 loop spans 14 amino acids. CDR3 sequence (DNA): TGTGCCAGCAGTTACGGGGGTTACTCCTACGAGCAGTACTTC. Its protein product is CASSYGGYSYEQYF.

This clonotype was recorded at least ten times. The J gene is TRBJ2-3, the V gene TRBV30; D gene ambiguous. Trimming cost V 3 bases and J 6 bases, with 13 bases left between them. The length of the CDR3 is 13 residues. The germline V gene encodes CDR1 GTSNPN and CDR2 SVGIG (reference sequence). The CDR3 nucleotides read TGTGCCTGGAGGCAGGCACCTCCCGATACGCAGTATTTT. This codes for CAWRQAPPDTQYF.

Ten or more counts support this clonotype. The chain links TRBV12-3 or TRBV12-4 to TRBJ2-7; D not resolved. The CDR3 runs to 13 residues. V was clipped by 1 base and J by 3 bases, with 7 bases between them. This CDR3 reads CASSLGPSYEQYF. DNA for the CDR3: TGTGCCAGCAGTTTAGGACCCAGCTACGAGCAGTACTTC.

This clonotype was seen repeatedly, ten times or more. The V gene is TRBV29-1, the J gene TRBJ2-7, with 7 bases that match TRBD2. V trimming: 1 base; J trimming: 7 bases; junction bases outside the gene matches: 10. This CDR3 comprises 14 residues. CDR1 and CDR2 from the germline V gene are SQVTM and ANQGSEA. CDR3 in amino acids: CSVEGERETSEQYF. The CDR3 DNA is TGCAGCGTTGAAGGCGAGCGGGAAACGAGTGAGCAGTACTTC.

This clonotype was recorded at least ten times. V and J are TRBV29-1 and TRBJ1-5; weak D call: TRBD1 (6 bases). Germline CDR1 SQVTM, CDR2 ANQGSEA. This CDR3 contains 14 residues. Trimming cost V 7 bases and J 2 bases, with 15 bases left between them. The CDR3 DNA sequence: TGCAGCGCCCGAACAGGGACTGGCAATCAGCCCCAGCATTTT. Amino acids: CSARTGTGNQPQHF. The full variable domain, in which reference TRBV29-1 and TRBJ1-5 provide the parts outside the CDR3, is SAVISQKPSRDICQRGTSLTIQCQVDSQVTMMFWYRQQPGQSLTLIATANQGSEATYESGFVIDKFPISRPNLTFSTLTVSNMSPEDSSIYLCSARTGTGNQPQHFGDGTRLSIL.

This clonotype was found many times. The chain uses TRBV6-1 and TRBJ1-1; TRBD1 is a possible D gene (6 bases). Germline V gives CDR1 MNHNS, CDR2 SASEGT. Trimming took off 5 bases at V and 1 base at J, with 11 bases between the two ends. This CDR3 region has 14 residues. For the CDR3, the DNA is TGTGCCAGCAGTCTGCAGGGGCAGAACACTGAAGCTTTCTTT. The encoded protein is CASSLQGQNTEAFF.

V usage is TRBV11-2 and J usage is TRBJ2-4; 11 bases line up with TRBD2. Per the germline V gene, CDR1 is SGHAT and CDR2 is FQNNGV. V lost 4 bases, J lost 1 base, and 6 bases stayed unmatched. This CDR3 spans 17 amino acids. The CDR3 DNA is TGTGCCAGCAGCTCCTATAGCGGGGGGGGCGCCAAAAACATTCAGTACTTC. Encoded protein: CASSSYSGGGAKNIQYF.

CDR3 protein: CASSSEGSGGETQYF. The CDR3 DNA reads TGCGCCAGCAGCTCGGAGGGTAGCGGAGGTGAGACCCAGTACTTC. The V and J genes are TRBV5-1 and TRBJ2-5; tentative D call: TRBD2 (6 bases). The V end was cut by 3 bases, the J end by 5 bases, with 17 bases between. The CDR3 sequence is 15 residues long. Germline values: CDR1 SGHRS, CDR2 YFSETQ.

The chain employs TRBV6-5 and TRBJ2-2; D gene uncertain. CDR1 and CDR2 from the germline V gene are MNHEY and SVGAGI. V lost 0 bases and J lost 3, with 11 bases in between. This CDR3 has 16 amino acids. The CDR3 spells CASSYSMGGYTGELFF. Here the CDR3 DNA reads TGTGCCAGCAGTTACTCGATGGGCGGTTACACCGGGGAGCTGTTTTTT.

This clonotype appeared a few times. This sequence joins TRBV4-1 and TRBJ2-1; D is possibly TRBD1 (5 bases). Trimming removed 2 bases at V and 8 bases at J, with 13 bases between. The length of the CDR3 is 14 residues. Germline CDR1 reads MGHRA; CDR2 reads YSYEKL. The CDR3 DNA reads as TGCGCCAGCAGCCAACCTAGGCAGGGTCATGAGCAGTTCTTC. The encoded protein is CASSQPRQGHEQFF.

In this sample, this clonotype turned up many times. V gene TRBV28 combines with J gene TRBJ2-6, with D unclear. Germline CDR1 and CDR2: MDHEN and SYDVKM. Trimming took off 7 bases at V and 0 bases at J, with 13 bases between the two ends. The CDR3 is made up of 16 amino acids. DNA for the CDR3: TGTGCCAGCACCCCGGCTACGGACTCTGGGGCCAACGTCCTGACTTTC. It codes for CASTPATDSGANVLTF.

This clonotype was counted only a few times. The chain uses TRBV6-2 or TRBV6-3 and TRBJ2-3; no reliable D call. The V end lost 2 bases, the J end lost 5 bases, and 5 bases lay between the germline ends. In germline, CDR1 is MNHEY, CDR2 SVGEGT. The CDR3 covers 12 residues. CDR3 loop: CASSYLLDTQYF. In nucleotides, the CDR3 is TGTGCCAGCAGTTACCTTTTAGATACGCAGTATTTT.

This clonotype was observed at least ten times. J is TRBJ2-1 and V is TRBV7-6, with 7 bases identical to TRBD2. Germline CDR1 is SGHVS and CDR2 is FNYEAQ. The CDR3 covers 16 residues. Trimming cost V 5 bases and J 6 bases; bases outside gene matches: 13. This CDR3 is CASSPISGIFINEQFF. The CDR3 DNA is TGTGCCAGCAGCCCTATAAGCGGGATATTTATCAATGAGCAGTTCTTC. Full variable domain (outside the CDR3, taken from reference TRBV7-6 and TRBJ2-1): GAGVSQSPRYKVTKRGQDVALRCDPISGHVSLYWYRQALGQGPEFLTYFNYEAQQDKSGLPNDRFSAERPEGSISTLTIQRTEQRDSAMYRCASSPISGIFINEQFFGPGTRLTVL.

In the case of this clonotype: A much larger clone is a single base away; this may be a read error. This chain connects TRBV7-2 to TRBJ1-1; D perhaps matches TRBD1 (5 bases). The CDR3 loop spans 15 amino acids. The V gene lost 4 bases and the J gene lost 11 bases, with 23 bases spanning the gap. Germline V gene lookup returns CDR1 SGHTA and CDR2 FQGNSA. The CDR3 nucleotides are TGTGCCAGCAGCTATTTTGGGGGTCCCAGCCATGTGGCTTTCTTT. It yields the protein CASSYFGGPSHVAFF. Based on the CDR3 plus reference TRBV7-2 and TRBJ1-1, the full variable domain is GAGVSQSPSNKVTEKGKDVELRCDPISGHTALYWYRQSLGQGLEFLIYFQGNSAPDKSGLPSDRFSAERTGGSVSTLTIQRTQQEDSAVYLCASSYFGGPSHVAFFGQGTRLTVV.

In this sample, this clonotype turned up many times. The chain has TRBV7-2 and TRBJ2-3; D might be TRBD1 (5 bases). CDR1 and CDR2 (germline): SGHTA, FQGNSA. Trimming pared 6 bases from V and 8 bases from J, leaving 9 bases between. This CDR3 has 11 residues. CDR3 residues: CASRLQVTQYF. DNA of the CDR3: TGTGCCAGCAGATTACAGGTTACGCAGTATTTT.

The genes are TRBV9 and TRBJ2-4; D unresolved. The germline V and J ends were trimmed by 4 bases and 5 bases, with 13 bases remaining between them. The CDR3 spans 14 residues. Germline values: CDR1 SGDLS, CDR2 YYNGEE. The CDR3 DNA is TGTGCCAGCAGCCCCCGTTTTGAGGAAAACATTCAGTACTTC. Its translation is CASSPRFEENIQYF.

The gene calls are TRBV19 and TRBJ1-5; 7 bases are shared with TRBD1. V was pared by 5 bases and J by 0 bases, with 4 bases of the junction left unmatched. Germline V gives CDR1 LNHDA, CDR2 SQIVND (reference sequence). This CDR3 region has 15 residues. The CDR3 protein is CASSVTGNSNQPQHF. CDR3 nucleotide sequence: TGTGCCAGTAGTGTGACAGGGAATAGCAATCAGCCCCAGCATTTT.

This clonotype was counted ten times or more. The V call is TRBV12-3 or TRBV12-4, the J call TRBJ2-7; D possibly corresponds to TRBD2 (6 bases). The CDR3 extends over 13 amino acids. V lost 6 bases to trimming and J lost 9 bases, with 18 bases between them. The CDR3: CASRSGTWGGQYF. CDR3 DNA: TGTGCCAGCAGGTCCGGGACGTGGGGAGGGCAGTACTTC.

The chain couples TRBV29-1 to TRBJ2-7, with D perhaps being TRBD1 or TRBD2 (6 bases each). In germline, CDR1 is SQVTM, CDR2 ANQGSEA. Trimming cost V 6 bases and J 5 bases, with 14 bases left between them. The CDR3 consists of 12 residues. Written as DNA, the CDR3 is TGCAGCGTGCGGGACAATCTCCACGAGCAGTACTTC. Translated: CSVRDNLHEQYF.